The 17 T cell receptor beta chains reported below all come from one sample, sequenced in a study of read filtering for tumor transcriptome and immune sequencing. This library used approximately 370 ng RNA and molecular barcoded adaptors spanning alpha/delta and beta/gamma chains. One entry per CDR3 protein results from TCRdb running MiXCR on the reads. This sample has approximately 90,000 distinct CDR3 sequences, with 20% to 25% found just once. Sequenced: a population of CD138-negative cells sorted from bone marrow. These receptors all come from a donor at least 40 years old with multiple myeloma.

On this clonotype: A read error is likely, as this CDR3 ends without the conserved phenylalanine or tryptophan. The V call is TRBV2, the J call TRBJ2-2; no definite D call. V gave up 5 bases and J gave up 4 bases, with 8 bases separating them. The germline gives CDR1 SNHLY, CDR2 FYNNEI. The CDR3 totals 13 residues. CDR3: CASSTDSTGELFY. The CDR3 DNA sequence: TGTGCCAGCAGTACCGACTCCACCGGGGAGCTGTTTTAT.

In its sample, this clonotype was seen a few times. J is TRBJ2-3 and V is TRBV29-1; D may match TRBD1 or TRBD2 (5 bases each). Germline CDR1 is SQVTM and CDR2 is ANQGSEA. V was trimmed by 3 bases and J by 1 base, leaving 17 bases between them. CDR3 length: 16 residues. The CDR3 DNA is TGCAGCGTTGAGAGGGACGGCTTGTCTGGCACAGATACGCAGTATTTT. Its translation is CSVERDGLSGTDTQYF.

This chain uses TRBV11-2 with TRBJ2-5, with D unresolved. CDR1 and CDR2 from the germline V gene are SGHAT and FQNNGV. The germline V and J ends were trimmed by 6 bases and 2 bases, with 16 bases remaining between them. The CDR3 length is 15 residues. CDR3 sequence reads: CASRFSGGLQETQYF. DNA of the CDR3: TGTGCCAGCAGGTTCTCGGGTGGTCTTCAAGAGACCCAGTACTTC. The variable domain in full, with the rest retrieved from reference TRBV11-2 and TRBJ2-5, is EAGVAQSPRYKIIEKRQSVAFWCNPISGHATLYWYQQILGQGPKLLIQFQNNGVVDDSQLPKDRFSAERLKGVDSTLKIQPAKLEDSAVYLCASRFSGGLQETQYFGPGTRLLVL.

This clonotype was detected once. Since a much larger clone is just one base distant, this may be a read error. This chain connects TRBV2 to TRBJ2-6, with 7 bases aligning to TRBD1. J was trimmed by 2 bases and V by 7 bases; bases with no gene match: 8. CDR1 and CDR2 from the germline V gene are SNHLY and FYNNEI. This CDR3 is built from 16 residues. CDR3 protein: CASIEGARAGANVLTF. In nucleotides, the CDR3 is TGTGCCAGCATTGAGGGGGCGCGAGCTGGGGCCAACGTCCTGACTTTC.

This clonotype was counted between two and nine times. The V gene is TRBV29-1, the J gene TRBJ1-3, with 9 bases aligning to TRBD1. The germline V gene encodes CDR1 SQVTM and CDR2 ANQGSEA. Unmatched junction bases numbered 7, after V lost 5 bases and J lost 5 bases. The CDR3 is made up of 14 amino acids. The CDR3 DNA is TGCAGCGTTTGGACAGGGGCTTATAGAAACACCATATATTTT. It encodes CSVWTGAYRNTIYF.

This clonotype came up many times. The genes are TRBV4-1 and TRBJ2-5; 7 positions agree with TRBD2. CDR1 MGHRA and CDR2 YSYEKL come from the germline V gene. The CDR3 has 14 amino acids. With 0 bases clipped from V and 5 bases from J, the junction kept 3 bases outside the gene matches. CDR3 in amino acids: CASSQEGGWETQYF. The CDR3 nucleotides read TGCGCCAGCAGCCAAGAGGGGGGGTGGGAGACCCAGTACTTC.

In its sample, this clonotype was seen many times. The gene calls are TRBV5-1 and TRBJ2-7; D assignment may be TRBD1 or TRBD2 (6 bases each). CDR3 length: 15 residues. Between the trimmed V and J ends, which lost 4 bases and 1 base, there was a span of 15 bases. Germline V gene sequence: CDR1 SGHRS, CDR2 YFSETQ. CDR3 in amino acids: CASSPWGAESYEQYF. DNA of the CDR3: TGCGCCAGCAGCCCCTGGGGGGCCGAATCCTACGAGCAGTACTTC. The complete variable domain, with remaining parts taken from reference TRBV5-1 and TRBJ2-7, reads KAGVTQTPRYLIKTRGQQVTLSCSPISGHRSVSWYQQTPGQGLQFLFEYFSETQRNKGNFPGRFSGRQFSNSRSEMNVSTLELGDSALYLCASSPWGAESYEQYFGPGTRLTVT.

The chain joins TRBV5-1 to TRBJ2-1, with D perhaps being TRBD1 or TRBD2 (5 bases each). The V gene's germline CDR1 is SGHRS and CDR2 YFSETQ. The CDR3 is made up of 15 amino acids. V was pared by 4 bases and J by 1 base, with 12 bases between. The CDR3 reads CASSKEAGSYNEQFF. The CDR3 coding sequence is TGCGCCAGCAGCAAGGAGGCAGGGTCCTACAATGAGCAGTTCTTC.

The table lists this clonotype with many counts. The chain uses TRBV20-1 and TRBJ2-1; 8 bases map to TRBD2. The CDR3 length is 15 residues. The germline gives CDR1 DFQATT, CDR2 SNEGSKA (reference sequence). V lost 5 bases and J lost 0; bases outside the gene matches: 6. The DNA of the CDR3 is TGCAGTGCTCCCGGGGGGGGGAGCTCCTACAATGAGCAGTTCTTC. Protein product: CSAPGGGSSYNEQFF.

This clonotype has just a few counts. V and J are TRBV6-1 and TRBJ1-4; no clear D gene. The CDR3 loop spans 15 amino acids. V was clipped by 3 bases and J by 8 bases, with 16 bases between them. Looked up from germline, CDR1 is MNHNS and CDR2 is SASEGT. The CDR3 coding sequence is TGTGCCAGCAGTGAGAGAGGAACGGCTCAGGAAAAACTGTTTTTT. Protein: CASSERGTAQEKLFF.

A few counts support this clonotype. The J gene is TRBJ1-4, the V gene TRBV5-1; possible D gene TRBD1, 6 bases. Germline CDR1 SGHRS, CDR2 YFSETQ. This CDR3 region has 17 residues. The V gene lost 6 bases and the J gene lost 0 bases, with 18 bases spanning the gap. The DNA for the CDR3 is TGCGCCAGCACCCCGGGGGGGGCCGCCTCAACTAATGAAAAACTGTTTTTT. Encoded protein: CASTPGGAASTNEKLFF.

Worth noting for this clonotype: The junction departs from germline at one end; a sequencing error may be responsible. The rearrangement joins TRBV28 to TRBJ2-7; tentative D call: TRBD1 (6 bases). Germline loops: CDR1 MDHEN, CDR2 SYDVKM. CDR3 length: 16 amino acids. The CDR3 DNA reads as TGTGCCAGCAGGGGGAGTGGGACAAGGGGATCCTACGAGCAGTGCTTC. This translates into CASRGSGTRGSYEQCF.

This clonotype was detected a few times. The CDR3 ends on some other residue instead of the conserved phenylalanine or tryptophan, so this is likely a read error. The CDR3 region is CASSQVSSGGLSSYNEQFS. The CDR3 DNA follows: TGCGCCAGCAGCCAAGTGTCTAGCGGGGGGTTAAGCTCCTACAATGAGCAGTTCTCC. The chain carries TRBV4-1 and TRBJ2-1; 11 bases fit TRBD2. This CDR3 region has 19 residues. Germline CDR1 reads MGHRA; CDR2 reads YSYEKL. After removal of 1 base from V and 0 bases from J, the junction contained 8 bases not matched to a gene.

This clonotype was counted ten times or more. CDR3 nucleotides: TGCAGTGCTGCCAGGGCTAGCTATGGCTACACCTTC. It encodes CSAARASYGYTF. This rearrangement joins TRBV20-1 to TRBJ1-2, with D possibly being TRBD1 (5 bases). Trimming took 5 bases from V and 4 from J, leaving 11 bases between them. The CDR3 runs to 12 residues. Germline-derived CDR1 and CDR2 are DFQATT and SNEGSKA (reference sequence).

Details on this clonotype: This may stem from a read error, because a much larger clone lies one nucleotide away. The CDR3 sequence is CSVRKGGGTQYF. The CDR3 DNA follows: TGCAGCGTTCGTAAGGGGGGAGGGACCCAGTACTTC. This chain uses TRBV29-1 with TRBJ2-5; TRBD1 or TRBD2 may be the D gene (6 bases each). V lost 5 bases and J lost 7, with 14 bases in between. Germline V lookup: CDR1 SQVTM, CDR2 ANQGSEA. CDR3 length equals 12 residues. Full variable domain (remainder filled in from reference TRBV29-1 and TRBJ2-5): SAVISQKPSRDICQRGTSLTIQCQVDSQVTMMFWYRQQPGQSLTLIATANQGSEATYESGFVIDKFPISRPNLTFSTLTVSNMSPEDSSIYLCSVRKGGGTQYFGPGTRLLVL.

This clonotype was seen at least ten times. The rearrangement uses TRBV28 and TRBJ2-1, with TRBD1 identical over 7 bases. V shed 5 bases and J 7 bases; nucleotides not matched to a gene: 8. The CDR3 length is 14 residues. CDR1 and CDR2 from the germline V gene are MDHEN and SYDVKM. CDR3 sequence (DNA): TGTGCCAGCAGTCTTGACAGGGTTAGGAATGAGCAGTTCTTC. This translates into CASSLDRVRNEQFF.

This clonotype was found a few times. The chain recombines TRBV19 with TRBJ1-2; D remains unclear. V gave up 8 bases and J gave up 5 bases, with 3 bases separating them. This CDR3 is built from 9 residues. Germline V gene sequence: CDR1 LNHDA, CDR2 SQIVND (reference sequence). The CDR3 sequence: CASLYGYTF. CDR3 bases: TGTGCCAGTTTATATGGCTACACCTTC.